This TCR beta chain was identified in a study of blood T cell repertoires in COVID-19. Study background: Acute and convalescent COVID-19 specimens originated in the United States, Italy and Spain. T cells, B-cell-depleted T cells, or PBMCs provided the cDNA or gDNA that served as material.

How the authors handled the data: Amplification from reference gene primers served as the basis for estimated nucleated cell counts. TCRdb keeps only in-frame clones here, not all; method: immunoSEQ multiplex PCR. Clonal size and the V and J genes are those of that table, whereas D and trimming came from the DNA. The sample shows 280,000 or so clones, about 88% of them seen only once. In germline, CDR1 is SGDLS, CDR2 YYNGEE. The ends were cut back, 3 bases at V and 5 bases at J, with 12 bases in the middle. This CDR3 is 14 amino acids long. V and J are TRBV9 and TRBJ1-3, with a weak D call TRBD1 (6 bases). Sequenced material: peripheral blood. The receptor's source is a woman aged 55-69 years with acute or convalescent COVID-19. The CDR3 DNA reads as TGTGCCAGCAGCGGACCCGACAGGCGAAACACCATATATTTT. This encodes CASSGPDRRNTIYF.